This T cell receptor beta chain is from a study of Ad26.COV2.S vaccination and SARS-CoV-2 variants. Treatment described: 19 received Ad26.COV2.S at low or high dose, single or two shots; about 5 received placebo; per-sample allocation not given. The samples date from day 63 after the first vaccine or placebo injection. CDR3 length: 15 residues. The germline V gene encodes CDR1 SGHTA and CDR2 FQGNSA. Trimming stripped 4 bases from V and 0 bases from J, with 10 bases between. The repertoire was sequenced with immunoSEQ multiplex PCR; TCRdb's copy has only in-frame clones and lacks some. The sample has about 680,000 clones; about 89% are singletons.

The receptor's source is a person aged 18-65 years who received the Ad26.COV2.S COVID-19 vaccine or a placebo. This sequence joins TRBV7-2 and TRBJ1-3; a weak D match, TRBD1 (6 bases). Sequencing was performed on peripheral blood, taken in a trial of Ad26.COV2.S vaccine versus placebo. CDR3 sequence reads: CASSSGQSSGNTIYF. The CDR3 DNA is TGTGCCAGCAGCTCCGGACAGAGCTCTGGAAACACCATATATTTT. Filled out from reference TRBV7-2 and TRBJ1-3, the complete variable domain reads GAGVSQSPSNKVTEKGKDVELRCDPISGHTALYWYRQSLGQGLEFLIYFQGNSAPDKSGLPSDRFSAERTGGSVSTLTIQRTQQEDSAVYLCASSSGQSSGNTIYFGEGSWLTVV.